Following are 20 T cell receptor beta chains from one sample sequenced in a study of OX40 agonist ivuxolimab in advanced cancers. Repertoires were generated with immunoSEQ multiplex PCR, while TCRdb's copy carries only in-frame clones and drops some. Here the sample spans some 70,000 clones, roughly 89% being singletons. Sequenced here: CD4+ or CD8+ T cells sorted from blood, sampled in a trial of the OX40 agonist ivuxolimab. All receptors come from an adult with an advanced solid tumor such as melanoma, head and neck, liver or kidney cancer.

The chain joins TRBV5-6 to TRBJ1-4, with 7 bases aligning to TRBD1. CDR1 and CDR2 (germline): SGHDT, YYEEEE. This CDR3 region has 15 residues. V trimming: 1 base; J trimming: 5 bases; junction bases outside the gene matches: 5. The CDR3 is CASSLMGTDNEKLFF. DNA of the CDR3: TGTGCCAGCAGCTTGATGGGGACAGACAATGAAAAACTGTTTTTT.

The CDR3 loop is CASSLSRSGGQYF. CDR3 in DNA: TGTGCCAGCAGTTTATCGCGGTCCGGGGGGCAGTACTTC. The V call is TRBV6-6, the J call TRBJ2-7; tentatively, D is TRBD2 (6 bases). The V gene lost 4 bases and the J gene lost 9 bases, with 16 bases spanning the gap. This CDR3 is built from 13 residues. Germline CDR1 reads MNHNY; CDR2 reads SVGAGI (reference sequence).

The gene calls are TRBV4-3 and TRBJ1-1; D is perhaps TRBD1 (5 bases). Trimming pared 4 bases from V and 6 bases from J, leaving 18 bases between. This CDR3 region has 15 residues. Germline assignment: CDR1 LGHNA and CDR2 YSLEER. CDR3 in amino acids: CASSPERGRDAEAFF. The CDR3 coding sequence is TGCGCCAGCAGCCCCGAAAGAGGTAGGGACGCTGAAGCTTTCTTT.

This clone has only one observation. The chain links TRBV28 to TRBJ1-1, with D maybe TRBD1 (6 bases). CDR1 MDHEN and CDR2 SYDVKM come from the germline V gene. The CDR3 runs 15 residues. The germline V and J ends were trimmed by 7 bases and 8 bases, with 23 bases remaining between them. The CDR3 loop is CASINSPGGGTEAFF. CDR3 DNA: TGTGCCAGCATCAACTCGCCGGGAGGGGGGACCGAAGCTTTCTTT. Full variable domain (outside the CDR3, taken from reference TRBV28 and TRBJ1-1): DVKVTQSSRYLVKRTGEKVFLECVQDMDHENMFWYRQDPGLGLRLIYFSYDVKMKEKGDIPEGYSVSREKKERFSLILESASTNQTSMYLCASINSPGGGTEAFFGQGTRLTVV.

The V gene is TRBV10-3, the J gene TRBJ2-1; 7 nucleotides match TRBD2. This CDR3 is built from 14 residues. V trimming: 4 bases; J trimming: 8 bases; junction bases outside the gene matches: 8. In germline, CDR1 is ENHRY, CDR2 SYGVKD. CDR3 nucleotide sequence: TGTGCCATCAGTGCGAGCGGGGAGTACGATGAGCAGTTCTTC. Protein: CAISASGEYDEQFF.

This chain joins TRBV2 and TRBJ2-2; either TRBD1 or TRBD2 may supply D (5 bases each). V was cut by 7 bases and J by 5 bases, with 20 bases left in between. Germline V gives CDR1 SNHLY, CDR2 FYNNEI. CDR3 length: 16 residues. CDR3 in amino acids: CASMSEGSGNTGELFF. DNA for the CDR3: TGTGCCAGCATGTCCGAGGGGTCAGGGAATACCGGGGAGCTGTTTTTT.

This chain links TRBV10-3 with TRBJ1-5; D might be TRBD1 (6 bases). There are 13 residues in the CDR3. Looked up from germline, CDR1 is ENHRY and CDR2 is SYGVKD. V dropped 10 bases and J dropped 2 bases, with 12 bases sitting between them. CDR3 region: CATSGEGNQPQHF. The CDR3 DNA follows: TGTGCCACCTCAGGGGAGGGCAATCAGCCCCAGCATTTT.

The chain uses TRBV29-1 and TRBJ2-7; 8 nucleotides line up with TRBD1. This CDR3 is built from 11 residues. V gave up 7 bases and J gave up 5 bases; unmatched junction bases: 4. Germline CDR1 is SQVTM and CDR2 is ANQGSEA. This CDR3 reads CSGTGSNEQYF. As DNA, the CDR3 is TGCAGCGGGACAGGGTCCAACGAGCAGTACTTC.

The CDR3 spells CASSLAGQGASNQPQHF. CDR3 nucleotides: TGTGCCAGCAGCTTAGCGGGACAGGGGGCCAGCAATCAGCCCCAGCATTTT. The chain recombines TRBV7-8 with TRBJ1-5, with TRBD1 identical over 12 bases. J lost 1 base, V lost 0 bases, and 1 base had no gene match. In germline, CDR1 is SGHVS, CDR2 FQNEAQ. This CDR3 has 17 amino acids.

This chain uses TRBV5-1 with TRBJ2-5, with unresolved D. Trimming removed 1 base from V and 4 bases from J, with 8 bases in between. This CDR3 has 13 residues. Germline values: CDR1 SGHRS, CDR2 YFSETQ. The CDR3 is CASSLYLGETQYF. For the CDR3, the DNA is TGCGCCAGCAGCTTGTATCTGGGAGAGACCCAGTACTTC.

The CDR3 sequence: CASSSLPDQPQHF. The CDR3 coding sequence is TGTGCCAGCAGTAGCCTTCCAGATCAGCCCCAGCATTTT. The chain links TRBV6-1 to TRBJ1-5; no reliable D call. This CDR3 comprises 13 residues. V was cut by 5 bases and J by 5 bases, with 10 bases left in between. Per the germline V gene, CDR1 is MNHNS and CDR2 is SASEGT.

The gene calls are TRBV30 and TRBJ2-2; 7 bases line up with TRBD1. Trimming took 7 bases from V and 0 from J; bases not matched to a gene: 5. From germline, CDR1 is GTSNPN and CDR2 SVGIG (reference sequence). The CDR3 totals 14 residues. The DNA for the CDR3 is TGTGCCTTTAGCGACAGGGCGAACACCGGGGAGCTGTTTTTT. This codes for CAFSDRANTGELFF.

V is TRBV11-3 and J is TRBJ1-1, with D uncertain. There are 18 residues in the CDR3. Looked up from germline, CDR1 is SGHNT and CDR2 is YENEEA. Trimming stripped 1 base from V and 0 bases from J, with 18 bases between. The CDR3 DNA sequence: TGTGCCAGCAGCTTAGGACATATCTCCGGCCGGATGAACACTGAAGCTTTCTTT. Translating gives CASSLGHISGRMNTEAFF. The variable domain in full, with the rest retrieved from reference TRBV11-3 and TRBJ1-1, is EAGVVQSPRYKIIEKKQPVAFWCNPISGHNTLYWYLQNLGQGPELLIRYENEEAVDDSQLPKDRFSAERLKGVDSTLKIQPAELGDSAVYLCASSLGHISGRMNTEAFFGQGTRLTVV.

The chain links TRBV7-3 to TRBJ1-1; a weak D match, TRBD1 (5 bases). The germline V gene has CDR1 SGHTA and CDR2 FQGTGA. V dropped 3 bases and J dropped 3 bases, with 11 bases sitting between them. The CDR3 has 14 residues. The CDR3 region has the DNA TGTGCCAGCAGCTTGCAGGGAATGGACACTGAAGCTTTCTTT. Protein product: CASSLQGMDTEAFF.

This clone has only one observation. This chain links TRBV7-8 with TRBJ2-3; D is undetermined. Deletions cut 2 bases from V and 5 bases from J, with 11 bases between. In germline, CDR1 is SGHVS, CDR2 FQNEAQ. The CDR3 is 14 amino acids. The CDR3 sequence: CASSLQATEDTQYF. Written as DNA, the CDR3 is TGTGCCAGCAGCTTACAGGCGACGGAAGATACGCAGTATTTT.

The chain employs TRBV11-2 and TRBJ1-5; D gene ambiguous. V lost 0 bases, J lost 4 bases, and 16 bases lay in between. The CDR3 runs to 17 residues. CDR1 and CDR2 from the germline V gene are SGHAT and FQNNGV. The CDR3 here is CASSLDLEIRANQPQHF. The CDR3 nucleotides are TGTGCCAGCAGCTTAGATCTAGAAATTAGGGCGAATCAGCCCCAGCATTTT.

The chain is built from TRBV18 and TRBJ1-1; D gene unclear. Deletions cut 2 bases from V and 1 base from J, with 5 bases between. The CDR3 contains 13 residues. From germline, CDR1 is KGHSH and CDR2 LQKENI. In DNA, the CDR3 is TGTGCCAGCTCACCAGGGCAGAACACTGAAGCTTTCTTT. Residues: CASSPGQNTEAFF.

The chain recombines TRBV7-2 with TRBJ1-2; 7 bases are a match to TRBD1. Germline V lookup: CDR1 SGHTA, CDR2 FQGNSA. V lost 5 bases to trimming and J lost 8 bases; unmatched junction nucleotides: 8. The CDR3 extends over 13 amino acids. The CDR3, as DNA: TGTGCCAGCAGCACGCAACAGGGGATGGGCTACACCTTC. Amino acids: CASSTQQGMGYTF.

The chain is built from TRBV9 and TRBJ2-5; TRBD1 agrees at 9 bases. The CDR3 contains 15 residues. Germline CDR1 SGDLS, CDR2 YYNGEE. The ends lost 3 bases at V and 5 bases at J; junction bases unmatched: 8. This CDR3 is CASSAQPGTGETQYF. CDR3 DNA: TGTGCCAGCAGCGCTCAACCCGGGACAGGGGAGACCCAGTACTTC.

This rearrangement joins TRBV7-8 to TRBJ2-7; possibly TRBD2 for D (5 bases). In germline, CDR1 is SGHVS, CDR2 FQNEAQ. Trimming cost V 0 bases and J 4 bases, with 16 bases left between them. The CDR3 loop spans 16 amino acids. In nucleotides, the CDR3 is TGTGCCAGCAGCTTAGCGCCCTGGAGGACGGCTTACGAGCAGTACTTC. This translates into CASSLAPWRTAYEQYF.